This T cell receptor (beta chain) originates from a study of blood T cells in healthy people across ages (dated by TCRdb to about 2015). About the study as a whole: Template switching captured roughly one uniquely barcoded TCR beta cDNA molecule per two T cells in model experiments. Age-related changes in TCR beta repertoire diversity were measured in the study by deep sequencing normalized with unique cDNA molecular identifiers. Four age groups were formed from the donors: young (average approximately 15 years), middle-aged (just under 40), aged (about 62) and long-lived (roughly 88). Donors of different ages were randomly distributed across sequencing lanes to avoid experimental bias. The study analyzed two additional independent replicas of 1 million unique cDNA reads from the same blood draw for two donors, one aged 18 to 29 and one aged 80 or older. Study-level results and caveats: Compared with the aged group, more naive CD4+ T cells, fewer expanded clones and increased TCR diversity were shown by the long-lived group, suggesting age selection. Estimates of total diversity based on one million sequenced T cells were considered lower bounds and underestimates. Bulk unsorted PBMC profiling prevented conclusive comparison of naive and antigen-experienced compartments. Observed TCR beta diversity correlated strongly with the percentage of naive T cells measured by flow cytometry. Observed TCR beta diversity per million T cells fell roughly linearly with age, and a significant reduction was already apparent by age roughly 40. The CMV infection status of donors was not known, potentially confounding age-related changes in expanded clonotypes.

For this clonotype: There is no known antigen for this receptor. No qualities accompany the bases; no much larger clone lies one base away.

The receptor library was made with 5' RACE. The listed sequencing device is Illumina HiSeq 2500. A second roughly 7 to 12 cycle PCR used a sample-barcoded 5' primer and a J-beta primer mix. A unique molecular identifier was introduced onto each TCR beta cDNA molecule by a template-switch 5' adaptor carrying 12 random nucleotides. At least 2.5 million CDR3-containing paired-end reads were obtained from each sample. The Mint cDNA synthesis kit, primed by a TRBC-specific oligonucleotide, was used to synthesize first-strand cDNA from all RNA. After uracil-DNA glycosylase treatment, a first 18-cycle PCR used universal primers M1SS and BC2_uni_R on all cDNA. Regarding the original processing steps: For normalization, 1 million high-quality reads were randomly selected from each sample, with every read carrying a distinct molecular identifier. Instead of being binned into consensus sequences, reads that shared molecular identifiers were thrown out. CDR3 identification, clonotype clustering and error correction used MiTCR with a Q25 quality threshold and the strictest error-elimination algorithm. A nonparametric unseen species model with Euler transformation was used to estimate lower-bound total TCR beta diversity. Through fastp at Q25 and MiXCR, TCRdb rebuilt clones from the public reads, retaining in-frame beta chains. Rows matching on CDR3 protein sequence are summarized as one entry with the most common DNA and genes. TCRdb, rather than the study authors, made the V and J calls. The sample includes over 600,000 distinct CDR3 sequences, with about 42% observed a single time. Less than 20% of the sample comes from the top ten.

The donors were roughly 38 Caucasian individuals from Russia, aged about 6 to 100 years, who were systemically healthy. Approximately 9 milliliters of peripheral blood were collected from each donor into EDTA-treated Vacutainer tubes. Ficoll-Paque density-gradient centrifugation was used to isolate PBMCs, with at least 7 million per sample. Total RNA, at least 5 micrograms per sample, was extracted from PBMCs with Trizol reagent. For every donor, flow cytometry on a PBMC aliquot measured the percentage of naive CD45RAhigh/CD27high T cells. The CDR3 starts with the cysteine, ends with the phenylalanine, and has 13 residues. The kept DNA is CDR3 alone, 39 bases in frame from the first base. From the germline V gene, CDR1 is SQVTM and CDR2 is ANQGSEA. V and J lose 6 bases and 2 bases, and a span of 13 bases separates them.

The sequence links TRBV29-1 to TRBJ1-1; 6 matching bases give a weak D call of TRBD1. Sequencing was performed on blood. The source of this sequence is a man at least 80 years old in good health. For the CDR3, the sequence is CSVDPGVNTEAFF. In nucleotide form, the sequence is TGCAGCGTCGACCCAGGGGTTAACACTGAAGCTTTCTTT.